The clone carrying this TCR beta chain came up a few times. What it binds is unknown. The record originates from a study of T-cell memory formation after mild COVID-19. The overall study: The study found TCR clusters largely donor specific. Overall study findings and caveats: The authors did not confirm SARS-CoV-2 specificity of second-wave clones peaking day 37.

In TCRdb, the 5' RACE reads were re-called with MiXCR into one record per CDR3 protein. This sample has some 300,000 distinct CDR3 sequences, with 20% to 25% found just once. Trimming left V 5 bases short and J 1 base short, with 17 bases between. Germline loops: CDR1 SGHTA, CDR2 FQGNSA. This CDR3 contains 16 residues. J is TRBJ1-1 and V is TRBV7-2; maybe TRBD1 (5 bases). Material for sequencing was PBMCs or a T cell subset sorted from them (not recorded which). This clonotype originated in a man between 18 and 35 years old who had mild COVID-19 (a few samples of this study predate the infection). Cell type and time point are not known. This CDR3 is CASSPLSGKKNTEAFF. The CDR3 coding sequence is TGTGCCAGCAGCCCCCTCTCAGGGAAGAAGAACACTGAAGCTTTCTTT. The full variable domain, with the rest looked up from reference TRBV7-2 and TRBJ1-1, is GAGVSQSPSNKVTEKGKDVELRCDPISGHTALYWYRQSLGQGLEFLIYFQGNSAPDKSGLPSDRFSAERTGGSVSTLTIQRTQQEDSAVYLCASSPLSGKKNTEAFFGQGTRLTVV.